This T cell receptor beta chain derives from a study of shared clonotypes between healthy human individuals. Donors comprised healthy HIV-negative adults lacking recent acute infections or vaccinations. From CD4+ cells came CD45RA+ naive and CD45RA-negative memory subsets. Study results and limitations: Among a handful of donors, approximately 5% of naive CD4 clonotypes were found in common.

Template for every sorted-subset replicate PCR totaled about 0.2 ug DNA, around 33,000 T cell genomes. TCRdb's copy holds only in-frame clones and misses some; the assay was immunoSEQ multiplex PCR. Of about 980,000 clones listed, around 80% are singletons. The CDR3 totals 14 residues. The germline V gene has CDR1 SNHLY and CDR2 FYNNEI. Trimming pared 5 bases from V and 1 base from J, leaving 10 bases between. Details on this clone: Its target is not known.

Sequenced input: memory CD4+ T cells sorted from blood. Subset: CD45RA-negative fraction. The rearrangement joins TRBV2 to TRBJ2-3, with no clear D. The clonotype comes from a man between 18 and 29 years old in good health. The CDR3 DNA sequence: TGTGCCAGCAGTAAAACGTGGGGCACAGATACGCAGTATTTT. Protein product: CASSKTWGTDTQYF.